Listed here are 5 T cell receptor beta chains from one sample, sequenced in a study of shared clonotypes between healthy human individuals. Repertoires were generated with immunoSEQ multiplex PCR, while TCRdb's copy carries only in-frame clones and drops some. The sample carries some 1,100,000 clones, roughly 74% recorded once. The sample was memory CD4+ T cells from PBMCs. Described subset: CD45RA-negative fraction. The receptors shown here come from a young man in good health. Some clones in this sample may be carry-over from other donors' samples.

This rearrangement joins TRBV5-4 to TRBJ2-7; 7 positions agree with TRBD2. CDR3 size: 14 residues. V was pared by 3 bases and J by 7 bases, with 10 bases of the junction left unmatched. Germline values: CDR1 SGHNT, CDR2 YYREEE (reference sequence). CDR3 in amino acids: CASSSLREAREQYF. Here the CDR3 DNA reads TGTGCCAGCAGCTCCTTACGGGAGGCTAGAGAGCAGTACTTC.

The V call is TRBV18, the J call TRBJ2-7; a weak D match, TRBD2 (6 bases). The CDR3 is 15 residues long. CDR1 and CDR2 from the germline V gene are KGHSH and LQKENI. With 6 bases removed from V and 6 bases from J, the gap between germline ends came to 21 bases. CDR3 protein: CASSQGLSGISEQYF. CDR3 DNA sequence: TGTGCCAGCTCCCAGGGACTTTCAGGGATCTCCGAGCAGTACTTC.

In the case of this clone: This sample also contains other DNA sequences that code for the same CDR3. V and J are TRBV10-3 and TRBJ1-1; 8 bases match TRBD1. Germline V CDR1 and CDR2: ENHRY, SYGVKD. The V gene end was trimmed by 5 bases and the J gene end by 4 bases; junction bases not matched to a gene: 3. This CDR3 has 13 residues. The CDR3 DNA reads TGTGCCATCAGTCCCACAGGGGGCACTGAAGCTTTCTTT. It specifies CAISPTGGTEAFF.

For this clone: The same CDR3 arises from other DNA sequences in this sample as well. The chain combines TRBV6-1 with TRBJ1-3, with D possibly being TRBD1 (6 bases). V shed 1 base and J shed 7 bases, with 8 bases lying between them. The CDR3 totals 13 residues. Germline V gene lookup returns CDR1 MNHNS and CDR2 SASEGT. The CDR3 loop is CASSEVGGNTIYF. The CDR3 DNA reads TGTGCCAGCAGTGAAGTAGGGGGGAACACCATATATTTT.

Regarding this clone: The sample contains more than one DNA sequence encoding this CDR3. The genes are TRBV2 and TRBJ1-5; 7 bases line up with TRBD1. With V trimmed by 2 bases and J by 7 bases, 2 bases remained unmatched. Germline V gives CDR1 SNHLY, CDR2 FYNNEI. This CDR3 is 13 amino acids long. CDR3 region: CASSEQGDQPQHF. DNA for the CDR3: TGTGCCAGCAGTGAACAGGGGGACCAGCCCCAGCATTTT.